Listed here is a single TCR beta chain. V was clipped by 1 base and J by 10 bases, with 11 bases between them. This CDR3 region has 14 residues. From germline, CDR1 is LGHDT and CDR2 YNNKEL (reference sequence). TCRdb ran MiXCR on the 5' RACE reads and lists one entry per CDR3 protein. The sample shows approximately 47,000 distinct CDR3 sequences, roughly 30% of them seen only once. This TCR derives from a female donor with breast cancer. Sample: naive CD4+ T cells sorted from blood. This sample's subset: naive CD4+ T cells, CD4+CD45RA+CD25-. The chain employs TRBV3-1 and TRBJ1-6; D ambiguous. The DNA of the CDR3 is TGTGCCAGCAGCCAAGTGGTGATGAGCTCACCCCTCCACTTT. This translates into CASSQVVMSSPLHF.